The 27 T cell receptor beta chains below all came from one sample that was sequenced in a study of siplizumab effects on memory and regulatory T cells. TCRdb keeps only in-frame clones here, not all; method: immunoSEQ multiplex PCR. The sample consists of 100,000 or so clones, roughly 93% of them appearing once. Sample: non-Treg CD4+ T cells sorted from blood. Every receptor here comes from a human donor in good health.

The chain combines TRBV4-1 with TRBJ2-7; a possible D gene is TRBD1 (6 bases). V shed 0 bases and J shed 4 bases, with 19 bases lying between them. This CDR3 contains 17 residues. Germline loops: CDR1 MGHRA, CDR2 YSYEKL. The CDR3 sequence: CASSQDQGTGSKYEQYF. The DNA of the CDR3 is TGCGCCAGCAGCCAAGATCAAGGTACAGGGAGTAAGTACGAGCAGTACTTC.

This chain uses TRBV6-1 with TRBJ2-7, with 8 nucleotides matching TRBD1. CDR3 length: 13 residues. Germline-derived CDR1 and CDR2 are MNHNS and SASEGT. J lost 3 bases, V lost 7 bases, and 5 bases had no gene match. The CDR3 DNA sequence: TGTGCCAGCACTACCGGACAGGGCTACGAGCAGTACTTC. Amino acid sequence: CASTTGQGYEQYF.

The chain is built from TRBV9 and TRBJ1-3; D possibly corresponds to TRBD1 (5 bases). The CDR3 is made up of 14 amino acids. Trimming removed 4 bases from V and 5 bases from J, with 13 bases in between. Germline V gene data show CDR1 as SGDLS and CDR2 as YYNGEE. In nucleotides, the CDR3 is TGTGCCAGCAGCCCCAGGGAGCTCCGAAACACCATATATTTT. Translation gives CASSPRELRNTIYF.

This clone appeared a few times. As DNA, the CDR3 is TGTGCCAGCAGCCGAGGGAACACCGGGGAGCTGTTTTTT. Translated: CASSRGNTGELFF. The V and J genes are TRBV14 and TRBJ2-2; D unclear. The CDR3 is made up of 13 amino acids. V gave up 4 bases and J gave up 1 base, with 4 bases separating them. Germline V gene data show CDR1 as SGHDN and CDR2 as FVKESK.

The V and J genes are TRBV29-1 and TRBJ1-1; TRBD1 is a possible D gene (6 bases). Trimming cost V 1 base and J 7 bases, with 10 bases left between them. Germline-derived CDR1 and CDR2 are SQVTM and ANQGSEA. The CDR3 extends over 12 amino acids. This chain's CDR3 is CSVEGGAVEAFF. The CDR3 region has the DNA TGCAGCGTTGAAGGGGGGGCGGTTGAAGCTTTCTTT.

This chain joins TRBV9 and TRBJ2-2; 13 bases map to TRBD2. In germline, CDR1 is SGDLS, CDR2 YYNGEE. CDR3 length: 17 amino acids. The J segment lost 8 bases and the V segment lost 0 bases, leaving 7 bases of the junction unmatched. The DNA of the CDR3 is TGTGCCAGCAGCGTAGCGGGGACTAGCGGGACCCGGGGGGAGCTGTTTTTT. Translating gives CASSVAGTSGTRGELFF.

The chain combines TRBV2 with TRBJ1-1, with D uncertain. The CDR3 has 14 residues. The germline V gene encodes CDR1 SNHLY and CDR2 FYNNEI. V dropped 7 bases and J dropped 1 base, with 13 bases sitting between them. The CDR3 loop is CASTQRSGNTEAFF. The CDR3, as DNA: TGTGCCAGCACCCAACGTTCGGGGAACACTGAAGCTTTCTTT.

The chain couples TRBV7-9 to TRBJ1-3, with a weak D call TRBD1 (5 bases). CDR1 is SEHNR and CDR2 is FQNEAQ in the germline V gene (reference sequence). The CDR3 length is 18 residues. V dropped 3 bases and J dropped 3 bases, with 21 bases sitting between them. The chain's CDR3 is CASSLGGGLVHDGNTIYF. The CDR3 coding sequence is TGTGCCAGCAGCTTGGGTGGGGGATTGGTCCATGATGGAAACACCATATATTTT.

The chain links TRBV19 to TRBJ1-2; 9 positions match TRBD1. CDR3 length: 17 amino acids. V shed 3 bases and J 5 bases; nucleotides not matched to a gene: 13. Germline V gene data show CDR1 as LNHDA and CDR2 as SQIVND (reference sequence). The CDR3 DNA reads TGTGCCAGTAGTATTCGGATCGGGGGACAGGGTAGTTATGGCTACACCTTC. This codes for CASSIRIGGQGSYGYTF.

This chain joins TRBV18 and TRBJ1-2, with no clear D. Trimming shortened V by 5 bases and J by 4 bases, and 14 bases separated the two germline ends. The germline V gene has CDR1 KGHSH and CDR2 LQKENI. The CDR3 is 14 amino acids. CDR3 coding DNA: TGTGCCAGCTCAGAGACTACCGGATTCTATGGCTACACCTTC. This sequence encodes CASSETTGFYGYTF.

CDR3 region: CASSYERASGFNEQFF. The DNA of the CDR3 is TGTGCCAGCAGTTACGAGAGGGCTAGCGGGTTTAATGAGCAGTTCTTC. This chain links TRBV6-5 with TRBJ2-1, with 8 bases fitting TRBD2. Germline V gene lookup returns CDR1 MNHEY and CDR2 SVGAGI. There are 16 residues in the CDR3. V trimming: 2 bases; J trimming: 7 bases; junction bases outside the gene matches: 10.

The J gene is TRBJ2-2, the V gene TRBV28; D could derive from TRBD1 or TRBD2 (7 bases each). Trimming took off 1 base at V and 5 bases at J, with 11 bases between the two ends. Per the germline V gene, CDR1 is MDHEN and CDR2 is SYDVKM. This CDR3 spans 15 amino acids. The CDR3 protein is CASSLYQGGTGELFF. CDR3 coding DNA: TGTGCCAGCAGTTTATACCAGGGGGGGACCGGGGAGCTGTTTTTT. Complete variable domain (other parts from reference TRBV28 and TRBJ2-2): DVKVTQSSRYLVKRTGEKVFLECVQDMDHENMFWYRQDPGLGLRLIYFSYDVKMKEKGDIPEGYSVSREKKERFSLILESASTNQTSMYLCASSLYQGGTGELFFGEGSRLTVL.

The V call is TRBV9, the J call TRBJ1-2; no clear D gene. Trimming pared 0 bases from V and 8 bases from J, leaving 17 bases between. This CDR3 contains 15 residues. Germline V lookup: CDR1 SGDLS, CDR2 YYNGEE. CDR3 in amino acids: CASSVGSRGSGGYTF. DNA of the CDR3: TGTGCCAGCAGCGTAGGTAGTCGAGGGAGTGGAGGCTACACCTTC.

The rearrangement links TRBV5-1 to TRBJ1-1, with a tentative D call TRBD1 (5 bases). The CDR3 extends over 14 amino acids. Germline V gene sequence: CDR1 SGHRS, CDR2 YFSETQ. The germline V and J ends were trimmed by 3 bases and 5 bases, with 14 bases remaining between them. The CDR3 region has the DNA TGCGCCAGCAGCTCCAGACCGGGGGGGACTGAAGCTTTCTTT. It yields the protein CASSSRPGGTEAFF. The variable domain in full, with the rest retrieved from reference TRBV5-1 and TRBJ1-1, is KAGVTQTPRYLIKTRGQQVTLSCSPISGHRSVSWYQQTPGQGLQFLFEYFSETQRNKGNFPGRFSGRQFSNSRSEMNVSTLELGDSALYLCASSSRPGGTEAFFGQGTRLTVV.

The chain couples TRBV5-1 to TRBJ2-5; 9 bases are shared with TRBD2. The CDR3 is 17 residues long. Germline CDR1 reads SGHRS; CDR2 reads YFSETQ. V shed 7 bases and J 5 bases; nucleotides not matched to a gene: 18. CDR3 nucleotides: TGCGCCAGCGCCCCTTGGGCGGGGGGGCGGTCCGGGGAGACCCAGTACTTC. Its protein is CASAPWAGGRSGETQYF.

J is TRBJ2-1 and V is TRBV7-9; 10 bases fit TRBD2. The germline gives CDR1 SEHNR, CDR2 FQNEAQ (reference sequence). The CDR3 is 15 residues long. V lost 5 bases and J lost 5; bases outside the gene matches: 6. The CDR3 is CASSSGLAANNEQFF. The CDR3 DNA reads TGTGCCAGCAGCAGTGGACTAGCGGCTAACAATGAGCAGTTCTTC.

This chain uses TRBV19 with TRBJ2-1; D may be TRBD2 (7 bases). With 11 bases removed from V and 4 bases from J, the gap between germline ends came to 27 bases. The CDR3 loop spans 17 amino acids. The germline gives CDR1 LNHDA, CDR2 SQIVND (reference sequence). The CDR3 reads CASNGGASGKIYNEQFF. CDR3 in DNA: TGTGCCTCCAATGGGGGGGCCAGCGGAAAAATATACAATGAGCAGTTCTTC.

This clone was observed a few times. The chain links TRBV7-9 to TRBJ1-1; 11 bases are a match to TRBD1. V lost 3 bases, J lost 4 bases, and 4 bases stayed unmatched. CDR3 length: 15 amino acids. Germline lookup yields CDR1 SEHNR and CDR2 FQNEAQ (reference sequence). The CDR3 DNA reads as TGTGCCAGCAGCTTCGCCGGGACAGGGGGCACTGAAGCTTTCTTT. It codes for CASSFAGTGGTEAFF.

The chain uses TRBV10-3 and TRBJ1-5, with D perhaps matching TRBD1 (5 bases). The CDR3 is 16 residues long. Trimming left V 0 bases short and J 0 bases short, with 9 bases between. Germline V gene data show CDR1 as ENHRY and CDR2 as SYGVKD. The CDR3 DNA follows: TGTGCCATCAGTGAGTCGGGGGGGTTTAGCAATCAGCCCCAGCATTTT. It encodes CAISESGGFSNQPQHF.

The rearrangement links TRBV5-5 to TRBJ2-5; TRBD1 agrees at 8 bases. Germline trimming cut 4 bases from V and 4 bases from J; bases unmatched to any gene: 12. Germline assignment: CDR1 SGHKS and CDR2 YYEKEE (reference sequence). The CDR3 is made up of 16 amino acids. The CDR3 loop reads CASSHGQGGIGETQYF. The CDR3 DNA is TGTGCCAGCAGCCACGGACAGGGCGGTATAGGAGAGACCCAGTACTTC.

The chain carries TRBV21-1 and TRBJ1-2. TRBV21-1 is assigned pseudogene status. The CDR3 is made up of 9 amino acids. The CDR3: CAPEDGYTF. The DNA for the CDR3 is TGTGCCCCCGAGGATGGCTACACCTTC.

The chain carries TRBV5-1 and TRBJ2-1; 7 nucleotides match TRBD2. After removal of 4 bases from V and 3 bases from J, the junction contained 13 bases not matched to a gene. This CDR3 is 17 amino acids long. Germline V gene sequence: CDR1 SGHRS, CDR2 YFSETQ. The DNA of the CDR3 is TGCGCCAGCAGCACCCTGATAGGTCTAGCGGACTACAATGAGCAGTTCTTC. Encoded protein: CASSTLIGLADYNEQFF.

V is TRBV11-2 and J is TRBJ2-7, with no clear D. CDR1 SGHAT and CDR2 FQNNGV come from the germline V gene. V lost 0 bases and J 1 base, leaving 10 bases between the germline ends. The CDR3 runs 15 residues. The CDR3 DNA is TGTGCCAGCAGCTTAGAAGGGAAAGGGTCCTACGAGCAGTACTTC. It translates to CASSLEGKGSYEQYF.

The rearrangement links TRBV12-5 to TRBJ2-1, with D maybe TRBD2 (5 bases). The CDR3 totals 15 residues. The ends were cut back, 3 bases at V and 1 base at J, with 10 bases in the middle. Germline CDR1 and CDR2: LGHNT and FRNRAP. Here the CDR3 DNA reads TGTGCTAGTGGTTTTCAACTAGAATCCTACAATGAGCAGTTCTTC. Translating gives CASGFQLESYNEQFF.

CDR3 in amino acids: CASSLNRDAYEQYF. CDR3 DNA: TGTGCCAGCAGCCTCAACCGGGACGCGTACGAGCAGTACTTC. This chain connects TRBV6-5 to TRBJ2-7; D may match TRBD1 or TRBD2 (5 bases each). The V end was cut by 6 bases, the J end by 4 bases, with 16 bases between. The CDR3 has 14 residues. The germline CDR1 and CDR2 sequences are MNHEY and SVGAGI.

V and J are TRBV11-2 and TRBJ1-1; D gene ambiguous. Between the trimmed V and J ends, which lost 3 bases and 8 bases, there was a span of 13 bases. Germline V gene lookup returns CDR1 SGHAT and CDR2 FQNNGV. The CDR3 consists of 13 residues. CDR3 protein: CASSLDLAREAFF. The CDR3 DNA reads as TGTGCCAGCAGCTTGGATTTGGCGAGGGAAGCTTTCTTT. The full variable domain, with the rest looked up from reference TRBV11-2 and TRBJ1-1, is EAGVAQSPRYKIIEKRQSVAFWCNPISGHATLYWYQQILGQGPKLLIQFQNNGVVDDSQLPKDRFSAERLKGVDSTLKIQPAKLEDSAVYLCASSLDLAREAFFGQGTRLTVV.

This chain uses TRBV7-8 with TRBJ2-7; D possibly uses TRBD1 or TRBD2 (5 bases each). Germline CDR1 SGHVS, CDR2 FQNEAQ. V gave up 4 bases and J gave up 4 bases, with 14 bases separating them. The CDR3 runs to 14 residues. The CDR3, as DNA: TGTGCCAGCAGCTCCCGGGACGGACCTTACGAGCAGTACTTC. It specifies CASSSRDGPYEQYF.